Following are 24 T cell receptor beta chains from one sample sequenced in a study of beta chain features in type 1 diabetes (dated by TCRdb to the late 2010s). The protocol used for the library was the immunoSEQ multiplex PCR assay. The High Capacity cDNA Reverse Transcription Kit was used to reverse transcribe all of the isolated RNA, meaning that expressed TCRB transcripts were what got sequenced. Here the immuneACCESS table is served through TCRdb, limited to in-frame sequences with V and J called. Missing clones are a known gap in these copies; in checked studies unresolved V genes cover under half, and the rest lacks a known reason. The sample table shows under 900,000 clones, and about a sixth are seen once. 0.023% of the sample lies in the top ten. The sequenced sample was naive CD4+ T cells from blood. The meaning of the sample's cell subset or site label: true naive CD4+ T cells. The source is a woman aged 18-35 years in good health.

This clone was observed a few times. The genes are TRBV5-6 and TRBJ2-7, with D perhaps TRBD1 (5 bases). Germline V gene data show CDR1 as SGHDT and CDR2 as YYEEEE. The CDR3 loop spans 17 amino acids. Trimming removed 1 base from V and 3 bases from J, with 20 bases in between. The CDR3: CASSLWWGAHSNYEQYF. The DNA of the CDR3 is TGTGCCAGCAGCTTGTGGTGGGGCGCGCACTCCAACTACGAGCAGTACTTC.

This rearrangement joins TRBV5-1 to TRBJ2-1, with unresolved D. Germline V gene sequence: CDR1 SGHRS, CDR2 YFSETQ. This CDR3 is 14 amino acids long. With 2 bases removed from V and 7 bases from J, the gap between germline ends came to 13 bases. The CDR3 sequence: CASSFGSGFNEQFF. In DNA, the CDR3 is TGCGCCAGCAGCTTTGGTTCCGGGTTTAATGAGCAGTTCTTC.

The chain combines TRBV5-4 with TRBJ2-7; D gene unclear. CDR3 length equals 13 residues. The germline V gene has CDR1 SGHNT and CDR2 YYREEE (reference sequence). V was trimmed by 1 base and J by 0 bases, leaving 5 bases between them. CDR3 amino acids: CASSLPYSYEQYF. The CDR3 coding sequence is TGTGCCAGCAGCTTGCCTTACTCCTACGAGCAGTACTTC.

This clone turned up a few times. CDR3 region: CASSIERQETQYF. CDR3 sequence (DNA): TGTGCCAGTAGTATAGAACGCCAAGAGACCCAGTACTTC. V is TRBV19 and J is TRBJ2-5; no definite D call. In germline, CDR1 is LNHDA, CDR2 SQIVND (reference sequence). There are 13 residues in the CDR3. V was pared by 0 bases and J by 1 base, with 3 bases between.

This clone was counted a few times. The rearrangement joins TRBV5-1 to TRBJ2-2, with 9 nucleotides matching TRBD2. J lost 4 bases, V lost 2 bases, and 3 bases had no gene match. The CDR3 totals 15 residues. CDR1 and CDR2 (germline): SGHRS, YFSETQ. The CDR3 spells CASSLAGGITGELFF. The CDR3 coding sequence is TGCGCCAGCAGCTTAGCGGGAGGAATCACCGGGGAGCTGTTTTTT.

In its sample, this clone was seen a few times. J is TRBJ2-7 and V is TRBV27, with 11 bases matching TRBD2. V was pared by 6 bases and J by 3 bases, with 7 bases of the junction left unmatched. This CDR3 contains 15 residues. Germline loops: CDR1 MNHEY, CDR2 SMNVEV (reference sequence). The CDR3: CASRRGTSGLYEQYF. CDR3 nucleotides: TGTGCCAGCAGACGGGGGACTAGCGGACTCTACGAGCAGTACTTC.

The chain is built from TRBV4-1 and TRBJ2-5; unclear D gene. The CDR3 loop spans 16 amino acids. Trimming shortened V by 1 base and J by 3 bases, and 15 bases separated the two germline ends. Germline assignment: CDR1 MGHRA and CDR2 YSYEKL. The CDR3 DNA is TGCGCCAGCAGCCAAGGGTGGCAGGCGGCCGAAGAGACCCAGTACTTC. Its protein is CASSQGWQAAEETQYF.

There are a few counts of this clone. V and J are TRBV5-4 and TRBJ2-5; no definite D call. Germline-derived CDR1 and CDR2 are SGHNT and YYREEE (reference sequence). The CDR3 has 12 residues. V dropped 4 bases and J dropped 5 bases, with 9 bases sitting between them. Written as DNA, the CDR3 is TGTGCCAGCAGCCTAGAAAAGGAGACCCAGTACTTC. Amino acids: CASSLEKETQYF. Variable domain in full (rest from reference TRBV5-4 and TRBJ2-5): ETGVTQSPTHLIKTRGQQVTLRCSSQSGHNTVSWYQQALGQGPQFIFQYYREEENGRGNFPPRFSGLQFPNYSSELNVNALELDDSALYLCASSLEKETQYFGPGTRLLVL.

The chain links TRBV5-4 to TRBJ1-2, with 11 nucleotides matching TRBD1. The CDR3 contains 14 residues. V lost 6 bases and J lost 5; bases outside the gene matches: 6. CDR1 is SGHNT and CDR2 is YYREEE in the germline V gene (reference sequence). The CDR3 region has the DNA TGTGCCAGCACCACGGGACAGGGGGGATATGGCTACACCTTC. It translates to CASTTGQGGYGYTF.

In this sample, this clone turned up a few times. This chain links TRBV19 with TRBJ1-1, with D tentatively TRBD1 (5 bases). Germline-derived CDR1 and CDR2 are LNHDA and SQIVND (reference sequence). Trimming removed 3 bases from V and 3 bases from J, with 14 bases in between. This CDR3 region has 15 residues. The CDR3 nucleotides are TGTGCCAGTAGTATCGTGGAGCAGGGCGACACTGAAGCTTTCTTT. Protein sequence: CASSIVEQGDTEAFF.

The genes are TRBV7-9 and TRBJ1-1; D remains ambiguous. The CDR3 totals 14 residues. V lost 5 bases and J lost 5, with 15 bases in between. Germline V CDR1 and CDR2: SEHNR, FQNEAQ (reference sequence). The CDR3 DNA follows: TGTGCCAGCAGCGGCGAGGGTCCGTGGACTGAAGCTTTCTTT. The encoded protein is CASSGEGPWTEAFF.

Note on this clone: The identical CDR3 is also encoded by other nucleotide sequences in the sample. The chain combines TRBV7-2 with TRBJ2-5; weak D call: TRBD1 (7 bases). The germline CDR1 and CDR2 sequences are SGHTA and FQGNSA. There are 15 residues in the CDR3. Trimming shortened V by 1 base and J by 2 bases, and 11 bases separated the two germline ends. The CDR3 region is CASSLGAGGQETQYF. CDR3 coding DNA: TGTGCCAGCAGCTTAGGTGCAGGGGGGCAAGAGACCCAGTACTTC.

This clone occurred a few times. The chain joins TRBV18 to TRBJ2-2; D call uncertain. Germline lookup yields CDR1 KGHSH and CDR2 LQKENI. The CDR3 sequence is 13 residues long. Trimming pared 4 bases from V and 3 bases from J, leaving 6 bases between. The CDR3 sequence: CASSLGHTGELFF. CDR3 sequence (DNA): TGTGCCAGCTCACTAGGACACACCGGGGAGCTGTTTTTT.

V and J are TRBV5-1 and TRBJ2-4, with TRBD1 matching over 7 bases. The CDR3 runs to 14 residues. Trimming removed 2 bases from V and 12 bases from J; junction bases left unmatched: 11. Per the germline V gene, CDR1 is SGHRS and CDR2 is YFSETQ. The CDR3 region has the DNA TGCGCCAGCAGCTTACTGACAGGGACCGGTTCTCAGTACTTC. As protein: CASSLLTGTGSQYF. Drawing the rest from reference TRBV5-1 and TRBJ2-4, the complete variable domain is KAGVTQTPRYLIKTRGQQVTLSCSPISGHRSVSWYQQTPGQGLQFLFEYFSETQRNKGNFPGRFSGRQFSNSRSEMNVSTLELGDSALYLCASSLLTGTGSQYFGAGTRLSVL.

This clone has just a few counts. The chain has TRBV7-9 and TRBJ2-4; possibly TRBD2 for D (5 bases). The CDR3 has 15 amino acids. The germline V gene encodes CDR1 SEHNR and CDR2 FQNEAQ (reference sequence). Trimming shortened V by 2 bases and J by 0 bases, and 8 bases separated the two germline ends. This chain's CDR3 is CASSLSGLAKNIQYF. The DNA for the CDR3 is TGTGCCAGCAGCTTAAGCGGTTTAGCCAAAAACATTCAGTACTTC.

This clone has just a few counts. The V call is TRBV6-5, the J call TRBJ2-1; 7 nucleotides agree with TRBD2. J gave up 8 bases and V 6 bases, and 7 bases lay outside the gene matches. The CDR3 spans 13 residues. The germline V gene encodes CDR1 MNHEY and CDR2 SVGAGI. CDR3 region: CASRPGLVHEQFF. Written as DNA, the CDR3 is TGTGCCAGCAGACCCGGACTAGTCCATGAGCAGTTCTTC.

V and J are TRBV27 and TRBJ1-5; TRBD1 is a possible D gene (5 bases). There are 13 residues in the CDR3. V shed 6 bases and J shed 16 bases, with 22 bases lying between them. Germline assignment: CDR1 MNHEY and CDR2 SMNVEV (reference sequence). CDR3 DNA sequence: TGTGCCAGCAGACCCAGACAGACGACACCTTTACATTTT. Amino acids: CASRPRQTTPLHF.

This chain uses TRBV7-2 with TRBJ2-6; 8 nucleotides line up with TRBD1. From germline, CDR1 is SGHTA and CDR2 FQGNSA. Trimming removed 5 bases from V and 0 bases from J; junction bases left unmatched: 6. CDR3 size: 17 residues. In nucleotides, the CDR3 is TGTGCCAGCAGCGCGGGACAGGAGACCTCTGGGGCCAACGTCCTGACTTTC. This translates into CASSAGQETSGANVLTF.

The chain uses TRBV7-2 and TRBJ2-7, with 11 bases identical to TRBD2. Trimming removed 5 bases from V and 3 bases from J; junction bases left unmatched: 6. CDR1 and CDR2 from the germline V gene are SGHTA and FQGNSA. The CDR3 sequence is 15 residues long. The DNA of the CDR3 is TGTGCCAGCAGCCAGGGACTAGCGGAATACTACGAGCAGTACTTC. The encoded protein is CASSQGLAEYYEQYF.

The chain uses TRBV28 and TRBJ1-4; 9 bases agree with TRBD1. V was clipped by 5 bases and J by 8 bases; unmatched bases: 6. Germline-derived CDR1 and CDR2 are MDHEN and SYDVKM. The length of the CDR3 is 14 residues. DNA for the CDR3: TGTGCCAGCAGTACCGGACAGGGGAGGGAAAAACTGTTTTTT. Its protein product is CASSTGQGREKLFF.

This clone has a handful of counts. This chain uses TRBV7-6 with TRBJ2-5, with TRBD2 identical over 10 bases. This CDR3 contains 15 residues. Germline CDR1 and CDR2: SGHVS and FNYEAQ. The J segment lost 4 bases and the V segment lost 2 bases, leaving 4 bases of the junction unmatched. In DNA, the CDR3 is TGTGCCAGCAGCTTAAGCCCTAGCGGGAGAGAGACCCAGTACTTC. This encodes CASSLSPSGRETQYF.

The J gene is TRBJ2-1, the V gene TRBV7-2, with 8 bases identical to TRBD1. CDR1 is SGHTA, CDR2 FQGNSA, per germline. J gave up 7 bases and V 5 bases, and 13 bases lay outside the gene matches. The CDR3 has 16 residues. The CDR3 spells CASSRTGRGVFNEQFF. DNA for the CDR3: TGTGCCAGCAGCCGGACAGGGCGAGGGGTTTTTAATGAGCAGTTCTTC.

This chain uses TRBV7-2 with TRBJ2-7; no definite D call. Between the trimmed V and J ends, which lost 2 bases and 2 bases, there was a span of 4 bases. Per germline, CDR1 SGHTA and CDR2 FQGNSA. This CDR3 comprises 12 residues. This CDR3 is CASSLPPYEQYF. In DNA form, the CDR3 reads TGTGCCAGCAGCTTACCCCCCTACGAGCAGTACTTC.

A few counts support this clone. The chain links TRBV27 to TRBJ1-5; D unresolved. This CDR3 region has 16 residues. The germline gives CDR1 MNHEY, CDR2 SMNVEV (reference sequence). V was shortened by 6 bases and J by 1 base, with 16 bases between the two germline ends. In DNA form, the CDR3 reads TGTGCCAGCAGAATATCGGGCAGAAACAGCAATCAGCCCCAGCATTTT. Translated: CASRISGRNSNQPQHF.